This T cell receptor beta chain comes out of a study of shared clonotypes between healthy human individuals. Study results and caveats: Naive subsets tended to show greater estimated richness than memory subsets. Between a few donors, naive CD4 clonotypes were shared at a level of approximately 5%. An expected dependence of interdonor clonotype sharing on sequencing depth was noted.

Concerning this clone itself: Its specificity is unknown.

The CDR3 length is 13 residues. Germline lookup yields CDR1 MDHEN and CDR2 SYDVKM. The V and J ends lost 5 bases and 9 bases, in that order; junction bases with no gene match: 9. The protocol was immunoSEQ multiplex PCR, while the TCRdb copy is restricted to in-frame clones and leaves out a portion. The sample holds 1.5 million to 1.9 million clones, approximately 98% seen once. The genes are TRBV28 and TRBJ2-7; 8 nucleotides align to TRBD1. The sequence was obtained from a man between 25 and 39 years old in good health. The sequenced sample consisted of naive CD4+ T cells sorted from blood. Regarding subset: CD45RA+ positively selected. In DNA form, the CDR3 reads TGTGCCAGCAGTGCAGGGGGCGCCCAGGGGCAGTACTTC. Its protein is CASSAGGAQGQYF.